This T cell receptor beta chain was captured in a study of blood T cell repertoires in COVID-19. At the level of the study: Sites in the United States, Italy and Spain provided acute and convalescent COVID-19 samples. In each case, the material was cDNA or gDNA derived from T cells, B-cell-depleted T cells, or PBMCs.

Authors' data handling: By means of reference gene primer amplification, nucleated cell counts were estimated. The data were produced by immunoSEQ multiplex PCR, yet TCRdb's version contains in-frame clones alone and is incomplete. V, J and clone size derive from that table, while D and trimming were established from the DNA sequence. The sample holds over 200,000 clones; 86% are singletons and the top ten take 5% to 6.5%. This clone has just a few counts. Trimming removed 3 bases from V and 1 base from J, with 6 bases in between. Per germline, CDR1 SQVTM and CDR2 ANQGSEA. This CDR3 has 12 amino acids.

Source material: peripheral blood. The chain uses TRBV29-1 and TRBJ1-1, with D perhaps TRBD1 (6 bases). The origin of this receptor is a man older than 75 with acute or convalescent COVID-19. The CDR3 sequence is CSVDRGNTEAFF. The CDR3 nucleotides are TGCAGCGTTGACAGGGGGAACACTGAAGCTTTCTTT.